This T cell receptor beta chain was recorded in a study of T cell repertoires in cytomegalovirus infection. This clonotype was picked up many times. CDR3 length: 13 residues. The germline gives CDR1 SGHTA, CDR2 FQGNSA. V gave up 4 bases and J gave up 1 base, with 7 bases separating them. Via MiXCR, TCRdb re-called the reads, giving one row per CDR3 protein. The sample records hundreds of thousands of distinct CDR3 sequences, 8% to 10% being singletons. The clonotype comes from a human donor in good health (CMV status not recorded). Some clones in this sample may be carry-over from other donors' samples. The sequencing input was PBMCs. This chain connects TRBV7-2 to TRBJ1-1; D uncertain. This CDR3 is CASSSPANTEAFF. The DNA of the CDR3 is TGTGCCAGCAGCTCCCCAGCGAACACTGAAGCTTTCTTT.